What follows is one T cell receptor (beta chain) and its context. Its antigen is as yet unknown. In terms of origin and age, donors were healthy Caucasian individuals from Russia aged 6 to 90. Trimming removed 3 bases from V and 1 base from J, with 8 bases in between. Germline CDR1 reads SGHTS; CDR2 reads YDEGEE. CDR3 length equals 14 residues. This specimen belongs to a study of blood T cells in healthy people across ages. Study-wide background: Using template switching, researchers captured about one barcoded beta molecule for each two T cells. General study points: Estimates based on one million T cells were treated as lower bounds. Older age went with lower TCR beta diversity per million T cells, in a roughly linear way.

Through a sample-barcoded 5' primer and a J-beta primer mix, a second PCR was run for roughly 7 to 11 cycles. TCRdb processed the 5' RACE reads anew with MiXCR; each CDR3 protein has one entry. This table holds approximately 670,000 distinct CDR3 sequences, 40% to 50% found once. Sequenced: blood. This chain connects TRBV5-8 to TRBJ1-5; unclear D gene. This sequence was found in a man of 80 years or more in good health. The CDR3, as DNA: TGTGCCAGCAGCTCCGGACGGAGCAATCAGCCCCAGCATTTT. Translation: CASSSGRSNQPQHF.